These T cell receptor beta chains were read from a single sample in a study of T cell repertoires in cytomegalovirus infection. Their antigen targets remain unknown. TCRdb re-analysed the reads in MiXCR, keeping a single row per CDR3 protein. The sample holds hundreds of thousands of distinct CDR3 sequences, 30% to 35% seen once. The starting material was cultured CD8+ T cells from PBMCs, obtained from culture after CMV antigen stimulation. These TCRs come from a human donor in good health (CMV status not recorded). Some clones in this sample may be carry-over from other donors' samples. CDR3s include the opening cysteine and the closing phenylalanine or tryptophan. A D gene is named only where the DNA matches it firmly. The listing skips clone size in some rows; elsewhere it reads once, few, many or a size class.

D gene	clone size	V gene	J gene	CDR3 protein	CDR3 DNA
NA	few	TRBV4-2	TRBJ2-5	CASSPGRGIAVQETQYF	TGTGCCAGCAGCCCAGGCCGCGGTATAGCGGTCCAAGAGACCCAGTACTTC
TRBD1	NA	TRBV5-6	TRBJ2-1	CATQGPDRVYNEQFF	TGTGCCACTCAGGGCCCCGACAGGGTCTACAATGAGCAGTTCTTC
NA	once	TRBV7-6	TRBJ1-4	CASSSGGYEKLFF	TGTGCCAGCAGCTCGGGGGGCTATGAAAAACTGTTTTTT
NA	many	TRBV12-5	TRBJ2-5	CASGFTLDQFSPTETQYF	TGTGCTAGTGGTTTTACCTTGGACCAATTTTCCCCGACGGAGACCCAGTACTTC
NA	few	TRBV7-9	TRBJ2-4	CASSLVGSGPAKNIQYF	TGTGCCAGCAGCTTAGTTGGGTCAGGTCCTGCCAAAAACATTCAGTACTTC
NA	NA	TRBV5-1	TRBJ1-5	CARSIGTALGNQPQHF	TGCGCCAGAAGCATTGGGACTGCCTTAGGTAATCAGCCCCAGCATTTT
TRBD2	NA	TRBV3-1	TRBJ2-7	CASSQGLLAGDYEQYF	TGTGCCAGCAGCCAAGGGTTACTAGCGGGGGATTACGAGCAGTACTTC
NA	few	TRBV7-9	TRBJ2-5	CASSFGLKEETQYF	TGTGCCAGCAGCTTTGGGCTCAAGGAGGAGACCCAGTACTTC
NA	few	TRBV7-9	TRBJ1-1	CASRSSGTPNTEAFF	TGTGCCAGCAGATCCTCCGGGACACCGAACACTGAAGCTTTCTTT
NA	once	TRBV5-6	TRBJ2-1	CASSLALDGEFF	TGTGCCAGCAGCTTGGCCCTCGATGGTGAGTTCTTC
NA	NA	TRBV19	TRBJ1-1	CASRRGDGLFEAFF	TGTGCCAGTAGGAGGGGAGACGGACTCTTTGAAGCTTTCTTT
NA	NA	TRBV9	TRBJ1-1	CASSVASEAFF	TGTGCCAGCAGCGTAGCATCTGAAGCTTTCTTT
TRBD1	once	TRBV5-1	TRBJ2-5	CASSFDRGRGETQYF	TGCGCCAGCAGCTTCGACAGGGGGCGAGGAGAGACCCAGTACTTC
TRBD1	many	TRBV7-2	TRBJ1-4	CASSITGADEKLFF	TGTGCCAGCAGCATTACAGGGGCGGATGAAAAACTGTTTTTT
NA	few	TRBV7-9	TRBJ1-1	CASSFEGGLGTEAFF	TGTGCCAGCAGCTTTGAGGGCGGGTTGGGCACTGAAGCTTTCTTT
TRBD2	few	TRBV7-2	TRBJ2-3	CASSSWGGGSTDTQYF	TGTGCCAGCAGTTCTTGGGGGGGGGGGAGCACAGATACGCAGTATTTT
TRBD1	NA	TRBV7-2	TRBJ1-2	CASRQQGVAIYGYTF	TGTGCCAGCAGACAACAGGGGGTCGCCATCTATGGCTACACCTTC
NA	NA	TRBV20-1	TRBJ2-3	CSAREGTRTDTQYF	TGCAGTGCTAGAGAGGGAACCCGTACAGATACGCAGTATTTT
TRBD1	NA	TRBV27	TRBJ1-1	CASSWDTGTGDTEAFF	TGTGCCAGCAGTTGGGATACCGGGACAGGGGACACTGAAGCTTTCTTT
NA	NA	TRBV10-1	TRBJ2-7	CASSEIGLSEQYF	TGCGCCAGCAGTGAGATAGGGCTATCGGAGCAGTACTTC
NA	few	TRBV5-1	TRBJ1-1	CASSYDVPGVIGTEAFF	TGCGCCAGCAGCTACGATGTTCCGGGGGTAATCGGCACTGAAGCTTTCTTT
TRBD1	NA	TRBV2	TRBJ1-4	CASSGTGFYEKLFF	TGTGCCAGCAGTGGGACAGGGTTTTATGAAAAACTGTTTTTT
NA	NA	TRBV19	TRBJ2-1	CASSIGGGDEQFF	TGTGCCAGTAGTATAGGAGGGGGGGATGAGCAGTTCTTC
NA	NA	TRBV7-9	TRBJ2-5	CASSLIGAGQETQYF	TGTGCCAGCAGCTTAATAGGGGCAGGTCAAGAGACCCAGTACTTC
TRBD1	many	TRBV7-2	TRBJ2-7	CASSLAGTGGDEQYF	TGTGCCAGCAGCTTAGCCGGGACAGGGGGAGACGAGCAGTACTTC
NA	NA	TRBV7-9	TRBJ1-5	CASSLVLGLGRAINQPQHF	TGTGCCAGCAGCTTAGTATTGGGCCTCGGCAGGGCGATCAATCAGCCCCAGCATTTT
TRBD1	NA	TRBV12-3/TRBV12-4	TRBJ2-4	CASSLSGTGAHIQYF	TGTGCCAGCAGTCTTTCCGGGACAGGGGCCCACATTCAGTACTTC